This passage covers 5 T cell receptor beta chains from one sample sequenced in a study of naive and memory T cell subsets. Two oligonucleotides, mixed equimolar, formed the beta constant-region primer covering TRBC1 and TRBC2. TCRdb recomputed calls from the UMI-ligation and nested PCR reads with MiXCR, one row per CDR3 protein. This table holds more than 4,000 distinct CDR3 sequences, approximately 7.6% found once. Sequencing input: CD4+ TEMRA cells from blood. Subset given: effector memory re-expressing CD45RA, CD45RA+ CD27-. The source of these receptors is a human donor in good health.

In this sample, this clonotype turned up many times. The chain links TRBV19 to TRBJ2-5; D perhaps matches TRBD2 (5 bases). The CDR3 totals 14 residues. V was pared by 1 base and J by 4 bases, with 10 bases between. The germline V gene encodes CDR1 LNHDA and CDR2 SQIVND (reference sequence). In DNA form, the CDR3 reads TGTGCCAGTAGTATAGTCGGAGGTGCAGAGACCCAGTACTTC. Translated: CASSIVGGAETQYF.

This clonotype has ten or more counts. V usage is TRBV7-9 and J usage is TRBJ2-1; 7 positions agree with TRBD2. Germline lookup yields CDR1 SEHNR and CDR2 FQNEAQ (reference sequence). After removal of 9 bases from V and 0 bases from J, the junction contained 5 bases not matched to a gene. The CDR3 has 14 residues. The CDR3 region has the DNA TGTGCCAGTCCCGGCGGGAGCTCCTACAATGAGCAGTTCTTC. Protein sequence: CASPGGSSYNEQFF.

J is TRBJ1-6 and V is TRBV7-8, with unresolved D. Germline CDR1 reads SGHVS; CDR2 reads FQNEAQ. V lost 1 base to trimming and J lost 3 bases, with 1 base between them. The CDR3 runs 13 residues. CDR3 in amino acids: CASSLVYNSPLHF. CDR3 sequence (DNA): TGTGCCAGCAGCTTAGTCTATAATTCACCCCTCCACTTT.

The gene calls are TRBV6-2 or TRBV6-3 and TRBJ2-1; 8 bases align to TRBD2. This CDR3 spans 18 amino acids. Germline V lookup: CDR1 MNHEY, CDR2 SVGEGT. In DNA, the CDR3 is TGTGAAAGAAGATCCCCTTCTAGCGGGCAGCGGACCTACAATGAGCAGTTCTTC. Translation gives CERRSPSSGQRTYNEQFF.

This chain connects TRBV20-1 to TRBJ1-5; D uncertain. CDR1 and CDR2 (germline): DFQATT, SNEGSKA (reference sequence). This CDR3 is 14 amino acids long. The ends were cut back, 1 base at V and 1 base at J, with 8 bases in the middle. CDR3 bases: TGCAGTGCTAGAGTGAGCCGCAGCAATCAGCCCCAGCATTTT. Translated: CSARVSRSNQPQHF.